The 32 T cell receptor beta chains reported below all come from one sample, sequenced in a study of cytomegalovirus exposure and HLA in healthy donors. Primers included in the PCR were 60 Vbeta and 13 Jbeta primers. Profiling relied on immunoSEQ multiplex PCR, and the TCRdb table lists in-frame clones only, not all of them. This sample lists about 170,000 clones; its ten largest clones have less than 0.95%. Sequencing used PBMCs. The origin of the receptors is a young woman in good health and CMV-seropositive.

The chain joins TRBV5-4 to TRBJ2-5; possible D gene TRBD2, 5 bases. CDR1 SGHNT and CDR2 YYREEE come from the germline V gene (reference sequence). The CDR3 is 15 amino acids. V lost 0 bases and J 5 bases, leaving 14 bases between the germline ends. Here the CDR3 DNA reads TGTGCCAGCAGCTTGGCCGGGGAAGGTAGGGAGACCCAGTACTTC. Its protein product is CASSLAGEGRETQYF.

V gene TRBV7-2 combines with J gene TRBJ2-2; 7 bases match TRBD2. The germline V gene has CDR1 SGHTA and CDR2 FQGNSA. The V gene end was trimmed by 3 bases and the J gene end by 15 bases; junction bases not matched to a gene: 7. This CDR3 is 12 amino acids long. The CDR3: CASSFWGGKVFF. Written as DNA, the CDR3 is TGTGCCAGCAGCTTTTGGGGGGGGAAGGTGTTTTTT.

The J gene is TRBJ2-2, the V gene TRBV9; 7 positions agree with TRBD1. Germline CDR1 SGDLS, CDR2 YYNGEE. Trimming removed 4 bases from V and 6 bases from J; junction bases left unmatched: 9. CDR3 length: 15 amino acids. For the CDR3, the DNA is TGTGCCAGCAGCCGCCGACAGGGTGGCGCCGGGGAGCTGTTTTTT. Protein product: CASSRRQGGAGELFF.

The V and J genes are TRBV5-6 and TRBJ2-6; D might be TRBD2 (5 bases). V was cut by 1 base and J by 3 bases, with 8 bases left in between. The CDR3 totals 15 residues. The germline V gene has CDR1 SGHDT and CDR2 YYEEEE. The chain's CDR3 is CASSLPGSGANVLTF. CDR3 DNA: TGTGCCAGCAGCTTGCCTGGGAGTGGGGCCAACGTCCTGACTTTC.

The rearrangement uses TRBV30 and TRBJ1-4; D may be TRBD1 (6 bases). There are 13 residues in the CDR3. Germline assignment: CDR1 GTSNPN and CDR2 SVGIG (reference sequence). Trimming took 4 bases from V and 8 from J, leaving 14 bases between them. This chain's CDR3 is CAWNRVIWEKLFF. The CDR3 region has the DNA TGTGCCTGGAACAGGGTAATTTGGGAAAAACTGTTTTTT.

The genes are TRBV2 and TRBJ2-3; D remains ambiguous. V gave up 5 bases and J gave up 3 bases, with 3 bases separating them. Germline V CDR1 and CDR2: SNHLY, FYNNEI. The CDR3 extends over 11 amino acids. The CDR3 nucleotides read TGTGCCAGCAGTATAACAGATACGCAGTATTTT. Encoded protein: CASSITDTQYF. The full variable domain, its missing parts supplied by reference TRBV2 and TRBJ2-3, is EPEVTQTPSHQVTQMGQEVILRCVPISNHLYFYWYRQILGQKVEFLVSFYNNEISEKSEIFDDQFSVERPDGSNFTLKIRSTKLEDSAMYFCASSITDTQYFGPGTRLTVL.

The chain joins TRBV7-2 to TRBJ1-1, with 9 bases identical to TRBD1. V shed 4 bases and J 5 bases; nucleotides not matched to a gene: 5. CDR1 is SGHTA, CDR2 FQGNSA, per germline. There are 14 residues in the CDR3. The CDR3 nucleotides read TGTGCCAGCAGCTCAGGACAGGGGTGGACTGAAGCTTTCTTT. It encodes CASSSGQGWTEAFF. The full variable domain, rest sourced from reference TRBV7-2 and TRBJ1-1, is GAGVSQSPSNKVTEKGKDVELRCDPISGHTALYWYRQSLGQGLEFLIYFQGNSAPDKSGLPSDRFSAERTGGSVSTLTIQRTQQEDSAVYLCASSSGQGWTEAFFGQGTRLTVV.

A word on this clone: This same CDR3 is encoded by further DNA sequences in the sample. The V and J genes are TRBV15 and TRBJ2-5; no clear D gene. Trimming removed 0 bases at V and 4 bases at J, with 6 bases between. The CDR3 has 13 amino acids. Germline CDR1 LNHNV, CDR2 YYDKDF (reference sequence). The CDR3 loop reads CATSRDSGETQYF. CDR3 coding DNA: TGTGCCACCAGCAGAGATTCCGGAGAGACCCAGTACTTC.

This chain joins TRBV7-9 and TRBJ1-3; 10 bases line up with TRBD1. Germline CDR1 is SEHNR and CDR2 is FQNEAQ (reference sequence). The CDR3 is 14 residues long. The ends lost 5 bases at V and 3 bases at J; junction bases unmatched: 1. CDR3 in DNA: TGTGCCAGCAGCAGGACAGGGGGTGGAAACACCATATATTTT. Amino acid sequence: CASSRTGGGNTIYF.

V usage is TRBV4-2 and J usage is TRBJ2-5, with D uncertain. Germline V gene data show CDR1 as LGHNA and CDR2 as YNFKEQ. V lost 0 bases, J lost 9 bases, and 11 bases lay in between. The CDR3 has 13 amino acids. The CDR3 loop is CASSQDKFTAQYF. The CDR3 DNA is TGTGCCAGCAGCCAAGATAAGTTCACGGCCCAGTACTTC.

This chain links TRBV29-1 with TRBJ1-1; 8 nucleotides agree with TRBD1. Germline V CDR1 and CDR2: SQVTM, ANQGSEA. Unmatched junction bases numbered 7, after V lost 6 bases and J lost 1 base. The CDR3 extends over 14 amino acids. The CDR3 region is CSVNPQGGNTEAFF. The CDR3 DNA sequence: TGCAGCGTCAACCCACAGGGGGGGAACACTGAAGCTTTCTTT.

The V gene is TRBV4-3, the J gene TRBJ2-3; maybe TRBD2 (5 bases). Germline V gene lookup returns CDR1 LGHNA and CDR2 YSLEER. This CDR3 is built from 15 residues. With 2 bases removed from V and 2 bases from J, the gap between germline ends came to 11 bases. CDR3: CASSQTRGFTDTQYF. The CDR3 region has the DNA TGCGCCAGCAGCCAAACTCGGGGATTCACAGATACGCAGTATTTT.

The rearrangement uses TRBV11-2 and TRBJ2-6; 7 nucleotides line up with TRBD1. Germline values: CDR1 SGHAT, CDR2 FQNNGV. CDR3 length: 19 amino acids. With 6 bases clipped from V and 0 bases from J, the junction kept 14 bases outside the gene matches. This CDR3 reads CASRLQSGTATSGANVLTF. In nucleotides, the CDR3 is TGTGCCAGCAGGCTCCAATCCGGGACAGCAACCTCTGGGGCCAACGTCCTGACTTTC. The full variable domain, in which reference TRBV11-2 and TRBJ2-6 provide the parts outside the CDR3, is EAGVAQSPRYKIIEKRQSVAFWCNPISGHATLYWYQQILGQGPKLLIQFQNNGVVDDSQLPKDRFSAERLKGVDSTLKIQPAKLEDSAVYLCASRLQSGTATSGANVLTFGAGSRLTVL.

This rearrangement joins TRBV7-2 to TRBJ1-1, with 7 bases lining up with TRBD1. Germline trimming cut 1 base from V and 5 bases from J; bases unmatched to any gene: 4. The CDR3 is 14 amino acids. Germline loops: CDR1 SGHTA, CDR2 FQGNSA. The CDR3 sequence: CASSLEGTVTEAFF. The DNA for the CDR3 is TGTGCCAGCAGCTTAGAAGGGACAGTGACTGAAGCTTTCTTT.

The chain is built from TRBV10-3 and TRBJ2-6; 7 bases are shared with TRBD1. V lost 4 bases and J lost 1; bases outside the gene matches: 7. This CDR3 is 17 amino acids long. From germline, CDR1 is ENHRY and CDR2 SYGVKD. The CDR3 DNA reads TGTGCCATCAGTGGGGACAGCGAAGGTTCTGGGGCCAACGTCCTGACTTTC. Its protein is CAISGDSEGSGANVLTF.

The chain employs TRBV4-3 and TRBJ1-2, with D uncertain. With 0 bases removed from V and 9 bases from J, the gap between germline ends came to 23 bases. Germline CDR1 reads LGHNA; CDR2 reads YSLEER. There are 17 residues in the CDR3. In nucleotides, the CDR3 is TGCGCCAGCAGCCAAGATCTGCGTGGCAACTCCCCTAGTCGCTACACCTTC. Protein sequence: CASSQDLRGNSPSRYTF.

In regard to this clone: At the DNA level, this CDR3 is encoded by other sequences in the same sample as well. V and J are TRBV7-2 and TRBJ2-1, with 11 bases identical to TRBD2. Per the germline V gene, CDR1 is SGHTA and CDR2 is FQGNSA. The J segment lost 6 bases and the V segment lost 2 bases, leaving 3 bases of the junction unmatched. CDR3 length equals 15 residues. The CDR3 here is CASSLTSGSFNEQFF. CDR3 sequence (DNA): TGTGCCAGCAGCTTAACTAGCGGGAGTTTCAATGAGCAGTTCTTC.

The gene calls are TRBV6-5 and TRBJ2-5; D not certain. Trimming stripped 5 bases from V and 1 base from J, with 14 bases between. The germline V gene encodes CDR1 MNHEY and CDR2 SVGAGI. The CDR3 extends over 15 amino acids. CDR3 bases: TGTGCCAGCAGTCTGAATGTGGCAGGCCAAGAGACCCAGTACTTC. This codes for CASSLNVAGQETQYF.

The V gene is TRBV4-1, the J gene TRBJ2-1; 7 bases fit TRBD1. CDR3 size: 13 residues. Germline CDR1 MGHRA, CDR2 YSYEKL. V was clipped by 1 base and J by 9 bases; unmatched bases: 3. The CDR3 loop reads CASSQARDSEQFF. The CDR3 DNA sequence: TGCGCCAGCAGCCAAGCCCGGGACAGTGAGCAGTTCTTC.

The chain has TRBV5-5 and TRBJ1-4; no clear D gene. The CDR3 runs to 15 residues. Deletions cut 4 bases from V and 5 bases from J, with 15 bases between. Germline V lookup: CDR1 SGHKS, CDR2 YYEKEE (reference sequence). CDR3: CASSPAGSINEKLFF. DNA for the CDR3: TGTGCCAGCAGCCCCGCAGGATCCATCAATGAAAAACTGTTTTTT.

This sequence joins TRBV6-5 and TRBJ2-7, with 8 bases that match TRBD2. This CDR3 spans 15 amino acids. V gave up 6 bases and J gave up 4 bases; unmatched junction bases: 11. Germline V gene sequence: CDR1 MNHEY, CDR2 SVGAGI. The CDR3 bases are TGTGCCAGCAGCTTAGGGGCTAGCGGGCGGTACGAGCAGTACTTC. It yields the protein CASSLGASGRYEQYF.

This sequence joins TRBV21-1 and TRBJ1-1. TRBV21-1 is shown as a pseudogene. The CDR3 loop spans 12 amino acids. CDR3 protein: CASSTRNTEAFF. CDR3 bases: TGTGCCAGCAGCACTAGGAACACTGAAGCTTTCTTT.

The rearrangement joins TRBV11-2 to TRBJ2-3; 8 nucleotides line up with TRBD2. The germline gives CDR1 SGHAT, CDR2 FQNNGV. With V trimmed by 5 bases and J by 0 bases, 4 bases remained unmatched. This CDR3 comprises 15 residues. Here the CDR3 reads CASSQLAASTDTQYF. The CDR3, as DNA: TGTGCCAGCAGCCAACTAGCGGCTAGCACAGATACGCAGTATTTT. The full variable domain, its missing parts supplied by reference TRBV11-2 and TRBJ2-3, is EAGVAQSPRYKIIEKRQSVAFWCNPISGHATLYWYQQILGQGPKLLIQFQNNGVVDDSQLPKDRFSAERLKGVDSTLKIQPAKLEDSAVYLCASSQLAASTDTQYFGPGTRLTVL.

The chain employs TRBV27 and TRBJ1-1; weak D call: TRBD1 (5 bases). V lost 3 bases, J lost 1 base, and 9 bases lay in between. The V gene's germline CDR1 is MNHEY and CDR2 SMNVEV (reference sequence). The CDR3 spans 14 residues. CDR3 region: CASSFGTQNTEAFF. CDR3 coding DNA: TGTGCCAGCAGTTTCGGGACTCAGAACACTGAAGCTTTCTTT.

The chain couples TRBV5-4 to TRBJ2-7; D remains unclear. Per germline, CDR1 SGHNT and CDR2 YYREEE (reference sequence). Trimming removed 0 bases at V and 3 bases at J, with 10 bases between. The CDR3 extends over 14 amino acids. CDR3 DNA sequence: TGTGCCAGCAGCTTGGATCGACACGACTACGAGCAGTACTTC. Translation gives CASSLDRHDYEQYF.

The chain is built from TRBV5-4 and TRBJ1-2; TRBD1 agrees at 10 bases. The CDR3 spans 14 residues. Germline CDR1 and CDR2: SGHNT and YYREEE (reference sequence). V lost 5 bases, J lost 5 bases, and 6 bases stayed unmatched. The CDR3 nucleotides read TGTGCCAGCAGTAGTAAGGGACAGGGGTATGGCTACACCTTC. It codes for CASSSKGQGYGYTF.

The chain links TRBV4-1 to TRBJ2-5, with 9 bases aligning to TRBD2. Germline V lookup: CDR1 MGHRA, CDR2 YSYEKL. The CDR3 extends over 18 amino acids. V was pared by 0 bases and J by 6 bases, with 14 bases of the junction left unmatched. For the CDR3, the DNA is TGCGCCAGCAGCCAAGATGGGGTTTGGGCGGGGGGGCAGCAGACCCAGTACTTC. Residues: CASSQDGVWAGGQQTQYF.

The chain joins TRBV2 to TRBJ1-6, with a possible D match to TRBD1 (6 bases). The germline V and J ends were trimmed by 6 bases and 8 bases, with 14 bases remaining between them. The CDR3 loop spans 14 amino acids. Looked up from germline, CDR1 is SNHLY and CDR2 is FYNNEI. As DNA, the CDR3 is TGTGCCAGCAGGGACAGACGGGGGGATTCACCCCTCCACTTT. Amino acids: CASRDRRGDSPLHF.

The J gene is TRBJ2-1, the V gene TRBV7-6; D might be TRBD1 (7 bases). The CDR3 has 18 residues. Germline CDR1 and CDR2: SGHVS and FNYEAQ. Trimming removed 5 bases from V and 1 base from J, with 21 bases in between. The CDR3 region is CASSPRGTVPGSYNEQFF. CDR3 in DNA: TGTGCCAGCAGCCCCCGGGGGACAGTGCCAGGATCCTACAATGAGCAGTTCTTC.

V gene TRBV18 combines with J gene TRBJ1-1; TRBD1 might be the D (5 bases). CDR1 and CDR2 from the germline V gene are KGHSH and LQKENI. The CDR3 is 14 amino acids. Between the trimmed V and J ends, which lost 3 bases and 2 bases, there was a span of 10 bases. CDR3 loop: CASSPDRTNTEAFF. The CDR3 DNA sequence: TGTGCCAGCTCACCCGACAGAACAAACACTGAAGCTTTCTTT.

The V call is TRBV6-5, the J call TRBJ2-2, with TRBD2 matching 10 bases. The CDR3 length is 15 residues. The germline V gene has CDR1 MNHEY and CDR2 SVGAGI. V lost 4 bases, J lost 3 bases, and 2 bases stayed unmatched. The CDR3 DNA is TGTGCCAGCAGTTCCCTAGCGGGGGACACCGGGGAGCTGTTTTTT. Its protein product is CASSSLAGDTGELFF.

The chain carries TRBV4-3 and TRBJ2-3, with 13 bases matching TRBD2. From germline, CDR1 is LGHNA and CDR2 YSLEER. CDR3 size: 17 residues. The ends lost 5 bases at V and 1 base at J; junction bases unmatched: 6. The CDR3 loop is CASSKRTSGGGTDTQYF. CDR3 sequence (DNA): TGCGCCAGCAGCAAACGGACTAGCGGGGGAGGCACAGATACGCAGTATTTT.